Presented here are 10 T cell receptor beta chains from one specimen sequenced in a study of T-cell reconstitution after alpha-beta-depleted transplantation in children. Unique molecular identifiers were built into the TCRbeta library. MiXCR was run by TCRdb on the PCR reads, yielding one entry per CDR3 protein. This sample yields 700,000 to 950,000 distinct CDR3 sequences, of which roughly 15% are seen a single time; 5% belongs to the top ten. The sample consisted of PBMCs, mostly from graft donor cells, taken 360 days after TCRalphabeta/CD19-depleted stem cell transplant. Source of these receptors: a male patient under 18 who had a stem cell transplant for acute lymphoblastic leukemia, so the T cells may come from the graft donor.

Of note for this clonotype: A junction boundary mismatches the germline segment, possibly from a read error. This rearrangement joins TRBV2 to TRBJ1-1; TRBD1 agrees at 7 bases. CDR3 length: 15 amino acids. Germline loops: CDR1 SNHLY, CDR2 FYNNEI. CDR3 nucleotides: TGTGCCAGCAGCGAAGAGGGGGCTCTGAACACTGAAGCTTTCTTT. It is translated as CASSEEGALNTEAFF. Full variable domain (remainder filled in from reference TRBV2 and TRBJ1-1): EPEVTQTPSHQVTQMGQEVILRCVPISNHLYFYWYRQILGQKVEFLVSFYNNEISEKSEIFDDQFSVERPDGSNFTLKIRSTKLEDSAMYFCASSEEGALNTEAFFGQGTRLTVV.

This clonotype was counted only a few times. The CDR3 sequence: CASSFDREAYNEQFF. DNA for the CDR3: TGTGCCAGCAGCTTCGACAGGGAGGCCTACAATGAGCAGTTCTTC. The rearrangement joins TRBV7-3 to TRBJ2-1; tentatively, D is TRBD1 (7 bases). The CDR3 sequence is 15 residues long. The germline V gene has CDR1 SGHTA and CDR2 FQGTGA. V dropped 3 bases and J dropped 2 bases, with 11 bases sitting between them. Full variable domain (remainder filled in from reference TRBV7-3 and TRBJ2-1): GAGVSQTPSNKVTEKGKYVELRCDPISGHTALYWYRQSLGQGPEFLIYFQGTGAADDSGLPNDRFFAVRPEGSVSTLKIQRTERGDSAVYLCASSFDREAYNEQFFGPGTRLTVL.

This rearrangement joins TRBV7-3 to TRBJ2-7, with D possibly matching TRBD1 (6 bases). The V gene's germline CDR1 is SGHTA and CDR2 FQGTGA. The CDR3 is made up of 15 amino acids. The V end was cut by 5 bases, the J end by 2 bases, with 16 bases between. CDR3 in amino acids: CASSKQGSPTYEQYF. For the CDR3, the DNA is TGTGCCAGCAGCAAACAGGGCTCCCCCACCTACGAGCAGTACTTC.

As regards this clonotype: Because it lacks the conserved phenylalanine or tryptophan at the end, this CDR3 is likely a read error. No DNA is shown, since the ends of the CDR3 on it are uncertain; the CDR3 is the one TCRdb lists. The chain uses TRBV14 and TRBJ1-1; the table assigns TRBD1, which was not confirmed against the DNA. The CDR3 length equals 9 residues, ends included. The germline V gene has CDR1 SGHDN and CDR2 FVKESK. The CDR3 is CASSPGRSM.

V and J are TRBV24-1 and TRBJ2-1, with 9 bases identical to TRBD2. CDR3 size: 15 residues. V shed 4 bases and J 4 bases; nucleotides not matched to a gene: 4. Germline CDR1 reads KGHDR; CDR2 reads SFDVKD. CDR3 residues: CATSDPSGAYNEQFF. CDR3 DNA sequence: TGTGCCACCAGTGACCCTAGCGGGGCGTACAATGAGCAGTTCTTC.

This chain uses TRBV7-2 with TRBJ1-2; possibly TRBD1 for D (6 bases). The V gene's germline CDR1 is SGHTA and CDR2 FQGNSA. CDR3 length: 14 residues. V was pared by 5 bases and J by 3 bases, with 13 bases between. CDR3 sequence reads: CASSIPDSYYGYTF. The CDR3, as DNA: TGTGCCAGCAGCATCCCGGACAGCTACTATGGCTACACCTTC.

This clonotype was seen more than once but under ten times. The chain employs TRBV20-1 and TRBJ2-7, with TRBD1 identical over 8 bases. V shed 2 bases and J 2 bases; nucleotides not matched to a gene: 5. CDR1 DFQATT and CDR2 SNEGSKA come from the germline V gene (reference sequence). The CDR3 is 14 amino acids. This chain's CDR3 is CSARRDRQPYEQYF. The CDR3 DNA reads as TGCAGTGCTAGAAGGGACAGGCAACCCTACGAGCAGTACTTC.

This clonotype was observed at least ten times. The rearrangement uses TRBV12-3 or TRBV12-4 and TRBJ2-3, with D possibly matching TRBD2 (5 bases). The length of the CDR3 is 16 residues. The V end was cut by 4 bases, the J end by 0 bases, with 14 bases between. The chain's CDR3 is CASSSTEGISTDTQYF. The DNA for the CDR3 is TGTGCCAGCAGTTCCACCGAGGGAATTAGCACAGATACGCAGTATTTT.

This clonotype was counted only a few times. The rearrangement links TRBV7-3 to TRBJ2-1; D is undetermined. Germline assignment: CDR1 SGHTA and CDR2 FQGTGA. Trimming cost V 0 bases and J 9 bases, with 12 bases left between them. This CDR3 has 14 amino acids. The CDR3 loop is CASSLTKGIGEQFF. The CDR3 nucleotides read TGTGCCAGCAGCTTAACGAAAGGGATTGGTGAGCAGTTCTTC. Full variable domain (missing parts from reference TRBV7-3 and TRBJ2-1): GAGVSQTPSNKVTEKGKYVELRCDPISGHTALYWYRQSLGQGPEFLIYFQGTGAADDSGLPNDRFFAVRPEGSVSTLKIQRTERGDSAVYLCASSLTKGIGEQFFGPGTRLTVL.

This chain joins TRBV24-1 and TRBJ1-1; TRBD1 agrees at 7 bases. The CDR3 runs to 15 residues. With V trimmed by 10 bases and J by 6 bases, 16 bases remained unmatched. Germline V gives CDR1 KGHDR, CDR2 SFDVKD. CDR3 amino acids: CATQSSLRQGAEAFF. In nucleotides, the CDR3 is TGTGCCACGCAGTCCTCTTTGAGGCAGGGGGCTGAAGCTTTCTTT.